This TCR beta chain originates from a study of CD8 T cells in ankylosing spondylitis. This clonotype was seen at least ten times. Germline values: CDR1 SGHAT, CDR2 FQNNGV. This CDR3 is built from 17 residues. Trimming took off 5 bases at V and 1 base at J, with 20 bases between the two ends. From the 5' RACE reads, TCRdb called clonotypes with MiXCR, one entry per CDR3 protein. The sample lists 200,000 to 250,000 distinct CDR3 sequences; about 10% were seen once. The TCR sequence derives from a male donor with ankylosing spondylitis or in good health (not recorded which). What was sequenced was blood, either unsorted or a sorted T cell fraction (not recorded which). The chain carries TRBV11-2 and TRBJ1-1; D is perhaps TRBD1 (6 bases). CDR3 residues: CASSLGGAGAENTEAFF. The CDR3 nucleotides are TGTGCCAGCAGCCTCGGGGGCGCAGGGGCAGAGAACACTGAAGCTTTCTTT.